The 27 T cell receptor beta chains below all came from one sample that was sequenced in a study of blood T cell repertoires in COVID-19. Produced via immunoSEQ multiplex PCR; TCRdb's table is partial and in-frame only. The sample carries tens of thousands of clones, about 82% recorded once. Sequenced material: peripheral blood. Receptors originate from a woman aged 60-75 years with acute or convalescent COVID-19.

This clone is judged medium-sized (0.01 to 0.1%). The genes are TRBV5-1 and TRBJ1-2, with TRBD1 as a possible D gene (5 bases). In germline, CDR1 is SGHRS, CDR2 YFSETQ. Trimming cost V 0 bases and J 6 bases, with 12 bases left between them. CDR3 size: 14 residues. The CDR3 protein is CASSLVAGKNGYTF. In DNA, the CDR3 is TGCGCCAGCAGCTTGGTGGCAGGGAAGAATGGCTACACCTTC.

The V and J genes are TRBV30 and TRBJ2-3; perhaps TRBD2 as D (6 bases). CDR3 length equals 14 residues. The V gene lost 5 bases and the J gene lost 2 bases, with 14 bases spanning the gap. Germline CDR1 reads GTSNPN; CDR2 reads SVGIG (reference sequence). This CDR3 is CAWAGGLATDTQYF. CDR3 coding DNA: TGTGCCTGGGCCGGGGGACTCGCCACAGATACGCAGTATTTT.

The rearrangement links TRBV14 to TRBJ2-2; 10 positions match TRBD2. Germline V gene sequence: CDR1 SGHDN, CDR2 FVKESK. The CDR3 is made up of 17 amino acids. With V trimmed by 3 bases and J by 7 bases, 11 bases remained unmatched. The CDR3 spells CASSHHASGSRIGELFF. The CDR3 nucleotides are TGTGCCAGCAGCCACCACGCTAGCGGGAGTAGGATCGGGGAGCTGTTTTTT.

CDR3 bases: TGTGCCAGCAGCTTAGGTAGAAACACCGGGGAGCTGTTTTTT. Residues: CASSLGRNTGELFF. V usage is TRBV7-3 and J usage is TRBJ2-2; D not resolved. Germline loops: CDR1 SGHTA, CDR2 FQGTGA. This CDR3 has 14 residues. V was clipped by 2 bases and J by 2 bases, with 6 bases between them.

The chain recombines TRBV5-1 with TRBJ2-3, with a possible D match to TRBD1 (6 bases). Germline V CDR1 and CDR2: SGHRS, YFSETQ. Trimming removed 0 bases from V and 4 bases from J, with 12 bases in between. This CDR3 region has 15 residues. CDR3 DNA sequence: TGCGCCAGCAGCTTGGCCGGTAAGGGGGCAGATACGCAGTATTTT. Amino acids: CASSLAGKGADTQYF.

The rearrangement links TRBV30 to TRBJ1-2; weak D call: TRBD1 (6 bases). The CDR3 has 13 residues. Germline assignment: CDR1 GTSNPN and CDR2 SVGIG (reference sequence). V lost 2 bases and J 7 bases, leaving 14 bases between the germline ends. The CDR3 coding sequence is TGTGCCTGGAGTCCGTCGCCAGGGGCTGGCTACACCTTC. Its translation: CAWSPSPGAGYTF. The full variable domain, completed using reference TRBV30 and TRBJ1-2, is SQTIHQWPATLVQPVGSPLSLECTVEGTSNPNLYWYRQAAGRGLQLLFYSVGIGQISSEVPQNLSASRPQDRQFILSSKKLLLSDSGFYLCAWSPSPGAGYTFGSGTRLTVV.

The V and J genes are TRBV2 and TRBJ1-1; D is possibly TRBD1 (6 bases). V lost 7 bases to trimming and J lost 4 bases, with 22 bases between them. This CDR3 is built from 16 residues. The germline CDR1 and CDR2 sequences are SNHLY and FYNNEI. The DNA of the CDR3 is TGTGCCAGCACTCGAACCGGGGGGGCGCGGGGCACTGAAGCTTTCTTT. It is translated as CASTRTGGARGTEAFF. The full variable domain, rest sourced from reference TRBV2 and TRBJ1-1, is EPEVTQTPSHQVTQMGQEVILRCVPISNHLYFYWYRQILGQKVEFLVSFYNNEISEKSEIFDDQFSVERPDGSNFTLKIRSTKLEDSAMYFCASTRTGGARGTEAFFGQGTRLTVV.

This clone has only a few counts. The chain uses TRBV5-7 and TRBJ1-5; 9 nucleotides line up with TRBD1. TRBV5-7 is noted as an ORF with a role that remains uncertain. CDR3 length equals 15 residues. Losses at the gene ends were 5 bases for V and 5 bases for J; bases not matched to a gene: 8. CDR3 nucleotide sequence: TGTGCCAGCAGTTACCGGGACAGGGATTATCAGCCCCAGCATTTT. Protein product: CASSYRDRDYQPQHF.

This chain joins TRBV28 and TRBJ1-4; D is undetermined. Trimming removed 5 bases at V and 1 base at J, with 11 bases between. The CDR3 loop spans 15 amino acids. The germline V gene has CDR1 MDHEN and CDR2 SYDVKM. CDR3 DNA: TGTGCCAGCAGTGCCACAGACGTAACTAATGAAAAACTGTTTTTT. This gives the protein CASSATDVTNEKLFF.

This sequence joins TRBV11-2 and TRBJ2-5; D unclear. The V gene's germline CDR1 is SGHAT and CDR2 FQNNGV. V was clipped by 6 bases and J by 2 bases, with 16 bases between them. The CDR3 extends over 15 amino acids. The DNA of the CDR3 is TGTGCCAGCAGGAACGCCATGATGACTCAAGAGACCCAGTACTTC. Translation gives CASRNAMMTQETQYF. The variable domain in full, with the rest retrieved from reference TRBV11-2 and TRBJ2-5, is EAGVAQSPRYKIIEKRQSVAFWCNPISGHATLYWYQQILGQGPKLLIQFQNNGVVDDSQLPKDRFSAERLKGVDSTLKIQPAKLEDSAVYLCASRNAMMTQETQYFGPGTRLLVL.

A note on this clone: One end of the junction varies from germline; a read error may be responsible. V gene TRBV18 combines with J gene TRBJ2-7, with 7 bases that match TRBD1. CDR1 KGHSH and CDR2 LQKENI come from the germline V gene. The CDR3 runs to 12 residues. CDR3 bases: TGTGCCAGCTCACCAAACGACAGGGCGCTCGACTTC. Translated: CASSPNDRALDF. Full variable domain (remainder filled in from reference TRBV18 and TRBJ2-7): NAGVMQNPRHLVRRRGQEARLRCSPMKGHSHVYWYRQLPEEGLKFMVYLQKENIIDESGMPKERFSAEFPKEGPSILRIQQVVRGDSAAYFCASSPNDRALDFGPGTRLTVT.

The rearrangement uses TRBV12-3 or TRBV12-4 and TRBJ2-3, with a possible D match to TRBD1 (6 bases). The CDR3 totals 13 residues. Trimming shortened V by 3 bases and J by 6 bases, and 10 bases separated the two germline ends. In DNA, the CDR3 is TGTGCCAGCAGTTTTGGGGGCCAGGATACGCAGTATTTT. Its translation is CASSFGGQDTQYF.

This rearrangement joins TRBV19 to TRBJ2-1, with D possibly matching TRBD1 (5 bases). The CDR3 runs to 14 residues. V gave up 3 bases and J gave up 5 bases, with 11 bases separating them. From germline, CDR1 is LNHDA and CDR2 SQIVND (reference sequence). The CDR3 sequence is CASSISTEHNEQFF. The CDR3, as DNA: TGTGCCAGTAGTATCTCGACAGAGCACAATGAGCAGTTCTTC.

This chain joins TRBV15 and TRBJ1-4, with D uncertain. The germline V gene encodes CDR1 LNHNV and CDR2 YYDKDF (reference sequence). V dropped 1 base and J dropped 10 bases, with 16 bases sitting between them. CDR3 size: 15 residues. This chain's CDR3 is CATSRGRRVEGKLFF. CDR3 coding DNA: TGTGCCACCAGCAGAGGCCGGCGGGTGGAGGGAAAACTGTTTTTT.

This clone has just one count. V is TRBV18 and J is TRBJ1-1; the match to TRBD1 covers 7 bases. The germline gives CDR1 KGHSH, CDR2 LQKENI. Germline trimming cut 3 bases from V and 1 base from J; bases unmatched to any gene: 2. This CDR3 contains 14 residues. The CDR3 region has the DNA TGTGCCAGCTCACCTCAGGGGGAGAACACTGAAGCTTTCTTT. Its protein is CASSPQGENTEAFF.

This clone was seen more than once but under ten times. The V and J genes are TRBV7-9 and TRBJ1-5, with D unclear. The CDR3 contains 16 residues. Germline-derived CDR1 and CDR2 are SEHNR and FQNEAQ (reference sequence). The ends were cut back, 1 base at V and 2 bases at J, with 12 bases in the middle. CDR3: CASSLGEGSRNQPQHF. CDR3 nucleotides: TGTGCCAGCAGCTTAGGGGAGGGTTCCCGCAATCAGCCCCAGCATTTT.

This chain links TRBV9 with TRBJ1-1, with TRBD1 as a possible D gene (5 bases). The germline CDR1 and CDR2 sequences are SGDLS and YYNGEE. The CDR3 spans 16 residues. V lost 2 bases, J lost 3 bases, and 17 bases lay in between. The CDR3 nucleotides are TGTGCCAGCAGCGTCCCCAGACAGAAGAAACACACTGAAGCTTTCTTT. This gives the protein CASSVPRQKKHTEAFF.

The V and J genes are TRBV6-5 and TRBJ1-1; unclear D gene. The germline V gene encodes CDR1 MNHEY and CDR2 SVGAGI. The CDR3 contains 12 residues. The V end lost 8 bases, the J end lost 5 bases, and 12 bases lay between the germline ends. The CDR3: CASGTRRTEAFF. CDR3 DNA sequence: TGTGCCAGCGGCACGAGGAGGACTGAAGCTTTCTTT.

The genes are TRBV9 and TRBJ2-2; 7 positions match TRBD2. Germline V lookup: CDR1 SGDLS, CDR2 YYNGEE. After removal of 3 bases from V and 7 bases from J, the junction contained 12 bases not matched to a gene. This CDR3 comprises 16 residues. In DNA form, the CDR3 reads TGTGCCAGCAGCGCCCGGACTAGAGGTAGTAACGGGGAGCTGTTTTTT. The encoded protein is CASSARTRGSNGELFF.

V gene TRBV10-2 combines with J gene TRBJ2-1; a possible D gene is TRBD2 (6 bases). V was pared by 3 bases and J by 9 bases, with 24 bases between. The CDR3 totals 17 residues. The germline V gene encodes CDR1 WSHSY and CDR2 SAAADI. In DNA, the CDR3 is TGCGCCAGCAGTGAACCCAAACTAGCACGCCTTGACGGTGAGCAGTTCTTC. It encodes CASSEPKLARLDGEQFF.

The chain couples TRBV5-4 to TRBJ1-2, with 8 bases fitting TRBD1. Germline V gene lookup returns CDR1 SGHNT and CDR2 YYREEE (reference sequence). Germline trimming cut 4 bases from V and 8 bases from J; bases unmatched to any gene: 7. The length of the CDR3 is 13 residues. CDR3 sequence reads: CASSPDRVGGYTF. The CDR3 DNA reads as TGTGCCAGCAGCCCGGACAGGGTTGGGGGCTACACCTTC.

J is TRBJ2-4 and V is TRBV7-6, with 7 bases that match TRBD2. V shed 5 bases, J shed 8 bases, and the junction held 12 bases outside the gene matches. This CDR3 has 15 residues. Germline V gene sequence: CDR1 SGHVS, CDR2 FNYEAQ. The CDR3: CASSTSSGTKHIQYF. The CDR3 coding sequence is TGTGCCAGCAGCACATCTTCCGGGACTAAACACATTCAGTACTTC.

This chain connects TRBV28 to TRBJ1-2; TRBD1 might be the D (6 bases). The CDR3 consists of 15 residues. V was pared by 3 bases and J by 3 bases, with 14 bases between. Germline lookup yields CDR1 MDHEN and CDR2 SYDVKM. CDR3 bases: TGTGCCAGCAGTTTCGGACAGCCCCCTGACTATGGCTACACCTTC. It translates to CASSFGQPPDYGYTF.

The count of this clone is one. DNA for the CDR3: TGTGCCAGCAGCCTTGACCCTACAGGGGGCTACGGCTACACCTTC. It specifies CASSLDPTGGYGYTF. This chain joins TRBV11-1 and TRBJ1-2; 9 bases fit TRBD1. V shed 5 bases and J 8 bases; nucleotides not matched to a gene: 12. The germline CDR1 and CDR2 sequences are SGHAT and FQDESV (reference sequence). The CDR3 consists of 15 residues.

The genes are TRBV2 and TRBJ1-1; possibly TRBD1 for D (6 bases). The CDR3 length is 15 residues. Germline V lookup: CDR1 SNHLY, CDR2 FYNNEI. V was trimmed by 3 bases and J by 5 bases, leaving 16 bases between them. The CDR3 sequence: CASSDRAGAGTEAFF. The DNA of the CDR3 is TGTGCCAGCAGTGACCGGGCAGGGGCAGGAACTGAAGCTTTCTTT.

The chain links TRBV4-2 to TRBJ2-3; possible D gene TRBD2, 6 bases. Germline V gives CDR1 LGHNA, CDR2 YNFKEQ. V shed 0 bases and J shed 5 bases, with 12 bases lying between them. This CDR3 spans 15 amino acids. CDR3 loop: CASSQDGGRGDTQYF. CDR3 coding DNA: TGTGCCAGCAGCCAAGACGGAGGGAGAGGAGATACGCAGTATTTT.

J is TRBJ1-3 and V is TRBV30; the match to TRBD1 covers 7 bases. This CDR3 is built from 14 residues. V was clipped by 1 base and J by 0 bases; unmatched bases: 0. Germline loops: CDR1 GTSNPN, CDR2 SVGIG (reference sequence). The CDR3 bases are TGTGCCTGGAGTGGACAGGGCTCTGGAAACACCATATATTTT. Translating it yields CAWSGQGSGNTIYF.